The clone carrying this TCR beta chain was observed many times. Its cognate antigen is unknown. Trimming took 7 bases from V and 10 from J; bases not matched to a gene: 5. The CDR3 is 12 residues long. Germline-derived CDR1 and CDR2 are SNHLY and FYNNEI. These data originate in a study of regulatory T cells in long-lasting Graves disease. General observations from the study: Newly diagnosed disease favored TRBV20-1 and TRBJ2-1 over persistent disease.

As to time point: newly diagnosed GD, antithyroid drugs for less than 3 months. RNA from PBMCs was the source of the TCR library. CDR3-region Arm-PCR and iRepertoire HTBI primers produced the TCR beta libraries. TCRdb ran MiXCR on the multiplex PCR reads and lists one entry per CDR3 protein. This table holds fewer than 500,000 distinct CDR3 sequences, 15% to 20% found once. Separately, the same data were catalogued under a study of T cells in Graves' hyperthyroidism and ophthalmopathy. Per that study: In the blood, most expanded thyroid clonotypes above 0.001 appeared as well.

Source: peripheral blood mononuclear cells (PBMCs), taken at new diagnosis, from a patient treated with antithyroid drugs. This clonotype was obtained from a man aged 40-50 years with Graves disease. The rearrangement joins TRBV2 to TRBJ2-1; 9 bases map to TRBD2. The CDR3, as DNA: TGTGCCAGCAAGGCAGCGGGAGGAGAGCAGTTCTTC. Its translation is CASKAAGGEQFF.